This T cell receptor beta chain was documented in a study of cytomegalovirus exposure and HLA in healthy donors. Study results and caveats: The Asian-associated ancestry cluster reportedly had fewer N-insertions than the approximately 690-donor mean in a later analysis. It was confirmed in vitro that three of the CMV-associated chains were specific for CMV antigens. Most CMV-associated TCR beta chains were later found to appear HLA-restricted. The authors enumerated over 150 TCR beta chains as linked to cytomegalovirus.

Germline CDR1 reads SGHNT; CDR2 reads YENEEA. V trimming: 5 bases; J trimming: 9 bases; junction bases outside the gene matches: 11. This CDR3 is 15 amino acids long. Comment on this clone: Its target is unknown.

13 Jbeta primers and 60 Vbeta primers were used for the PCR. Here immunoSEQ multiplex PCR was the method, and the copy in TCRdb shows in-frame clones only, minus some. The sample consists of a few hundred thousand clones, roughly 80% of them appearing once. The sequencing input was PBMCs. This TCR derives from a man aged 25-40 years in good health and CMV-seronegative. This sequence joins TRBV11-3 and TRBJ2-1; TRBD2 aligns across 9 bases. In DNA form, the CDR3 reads TGTGCCAGCAGCCCTCACAGCGGGGGGCGCCTTGAGCAGTTCTTC. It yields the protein CASSPHSGGRLEQFF.